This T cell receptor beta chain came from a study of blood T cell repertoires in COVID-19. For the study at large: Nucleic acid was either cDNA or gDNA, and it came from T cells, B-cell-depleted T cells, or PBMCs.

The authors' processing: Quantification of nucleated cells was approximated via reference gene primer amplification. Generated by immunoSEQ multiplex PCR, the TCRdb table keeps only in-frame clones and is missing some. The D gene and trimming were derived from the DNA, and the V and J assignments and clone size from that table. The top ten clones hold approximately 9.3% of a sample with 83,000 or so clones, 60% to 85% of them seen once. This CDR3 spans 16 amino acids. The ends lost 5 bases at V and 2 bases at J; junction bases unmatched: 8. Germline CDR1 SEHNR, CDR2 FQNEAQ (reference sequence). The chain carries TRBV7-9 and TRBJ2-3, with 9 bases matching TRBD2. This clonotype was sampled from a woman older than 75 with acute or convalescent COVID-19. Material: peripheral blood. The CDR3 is CASSGAGGHFTDTQYF. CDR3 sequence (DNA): TGTGCCAGCAGCGGGGCGGGGGGGCACTTCACAGATACGCAGTATTTT.